This TCR beta chain was captured in a study of blood T cell repertoires in COVID-19. Study-level information: COVID-19 samples collected from the United States, Italy and Spain covered acute and convalescent phases.

Authors' data handling: Amplified reference gene primers provided the basis for estimating nucleated cell counts. TCRdb's table, derived via immunoSEQ multiplex PCR, lists solely in-frame clones and lacks some. The V and J calls and clone size come from that table; D and trimming were worked out from the DNA. The sample lists 200,000 to 250,000 clones; roughly 87% were seen once. This CDR3 is 14 amino acids long. CDR1 is SGHTA, CDR2 FQGNSA, per germline. Trimming shortened V by 5 bases and J by 9 bases, and 14 bases separated the two germline ends. This receptor was identified in a young man who had recovered from COVID-19. What was sequenced was PBMCs or T cells enriched from blood (not recorded which). This chain uses TRBV7-2 with TRBJ1-6; D gene ambiguous. CDR3 sequence reads: CASSPHQTGSPLHF. The CDR3 DNA reads as TGTGCCAGCAGCCCCCATCAGACGGGTTCACCCCTCCACTTT.